The 16 T cell receptor beta chains given below trace back to one sample, sequenced in a study of shared clonotypes between healthy human individuals. The table came from immunoSEQ multiplex PCR; TCRdb's copy has only in-frame clones and leaves some out. The sample records some 660,000 clones, 60% to 75% being singletons. The sequencing input was memory CD4+ T cells sorted from blood. As to subset: CD45RA-negative fraction. The source is a woman younger than 45 in good health.

In the case of this clone: The sample holds other DNA sequences that translate to the same CDR3. The CDR3 DNA is TGCGCCAGCAGCTTGTCGTTTGGGGACAGCTCCTACGAGCAGTACTTC. It is translated as CASSLSFGDSSYEQYF. The chain carries TRBV5-1 and TRBJ2-7; TRBD1 matches 7 bases. Germline CDR1 SGHRS, CDR2 YFSETQ. The length of the CDR3 is 16 residues. Trimming at V came to 1 base and at J to 0 bases, leaving 7 bases not matched to a gene.

This clone has a single count. The chain employs TRBV7-9 and TRBJ1-4; 7 nucleotides align to TRBD1. V lost 7 bases, J lost 7 bases, and 9 bases stayed unmatched. Germline V gene lookup returns CDR1 SEHNR and CDR2 FQNEAQ (reference sequence). The CDR3 covers 14 residues. The CDR3 protein is CASTTTGDSEKLFF. Written as DNA, the CDR3 is TGTGCCAGCACCACAACAGGGGATAGTGAAAAACTGTTTTTT.

The rearrangement uses TRBV7-9 and TRBJ2-3; 10 bases are shared with TRBD2. This CDR3 region has 16 residues. In germline, CDR1 is SEHNR, CDR2 FQNEAQ (reference sequence). Trimming removed 5 bases from V and 1 base from J; junction bases left unmatched: 6. The CDR3 nucleotides are TGTGCCAGCAGCCCAGGCGGGACTAGCGGCACAGATACGCAGTATTTT. This codes for CASSPGGTSGTDTQYF.

The rearrangement uses TRBV18 and TRBJ2-2; no definite D call. CDR3 length: 17 amino acids. Trimming removed 1 base at V and 0 bases at J, with 12 bases between. CDR1 is KGHSH and CDR2 is LQKENI in the germline V gene. In nucleotides, the CDR3 is TGTGCCAGCTCACCACAAGTGGTCGGCGCGAACACCGGGGAGCTGTTTTTT. This gives the protein CASSPQVVGANTGELFF.

The V call is TRBV4-1, the J call TRBJ1-2; tentatively, D is TRBD1 (6 bases). This CDR3 region has 14 residues. Germline CDR1 reads MGHRA; CDR2 reads YSYEKL. Trimming cost V 1 base and J 8 bases, with 14 bases left between them. In DNA form, the CDR3 reads TGCGCCAGCAGCCAAGTTGGGGGCAGAAGCGGCTACACCTTC. As protein: CASSQVGGRSGYTF.

This chain connects TRBV28 to TRBJ1-1, with D unresolved. Germline lookup yields CDR1 MDHEN and CDR2 SYDVKM. This CDR3 contains 15 residues. V lost 6 bases and J lost 2, with 16 bases in between. CDR3 amino acids: CASREPLSGNTEAFF. The CDR3 DNA reads TGTGCCAGCAGGGAACCCCTATCCGGTAACACTGAAGCTTTCTTT. Full variable domain (missing parts from reference TRBV28 and TRBJ1-1): DVKVTQSSRYLVKRTGEKVFLECVQDMDHENMFWYRQDPGLGLRLIYFSYDVKMKEKGDIPEGYSVSREKKERFSLILESASTNQTSMYLCASREPLSGNTEAFFGQGTRLTVV.

The V call is TRBV2, the J call TRBJ2-1; tentatively, D is TRBD2 (6 bases). Trimming removed 3 bases from V and 2 bases from J, with 8 bases in between. This CDR3 comprises 14 residues. Germline CDR1 reads SNHLY; CDR2 reads FYNNEI. The CDR3 region is CASSEGRTYNEQFF. CDR3 DNA: TGTGCCAGCAGTGAGGGGAGGACCTACAATGAGCAGTTCTTC.

J is TRBJ2-7 and V is TRBV9; a weak D match, TRBD1 (7 bases). The germline V and J ends were trimmed by 0 bases and 1 base, with 11 bases remaining between them. This CDR3 spans 15 amino acids. Germline V gene lookup returns CDR1 SGDLS and CDR2 YYNGEE. The chain's CDR3 is CASSVGGTDSYEQYF. The CDR3 DNA reads as TGTGCCAGCAGCGTAGGCGGGACAGATTCCTACGAGCAGTACTTC.

This clone has a single count. The V and J genes are TRBV21-1 and TRBJ1-5. TRBV21-1 is a known pseudogene. This CDR3 is 14 amino acids long. In DNA form, the CDR3 reads TGTGCCAGCACCAAAACCCCCTCCCATCAGCCCCAGCATTTT. This sequence encodes CASTKTPSHQPQHF.

This clone came up many times. The chain has TRBV6-5 and TRBJ2-7; TRBD1 matches 9 bases. The V gene end was trimmed by 0 bases and the J gene end by 4 bases; junction bases not matched to a gene: 4. This CDR3 region has 15 residues. Germline V gene sequence: CDR1 MNHEY, CDR2 SVGAGI. The CDR3 sequence: CASSYSTGGPYEQYF. The CDR3 DNA reads TGTGCCAGCAGTTACTCGACAGGGGGTCCTTACGAGCAGTACTTC.

The sample holds a few counts of this clone. The rearrangement links TRBV2 to TRBJ1-5, with a tentative D call TRBD1 (5 bases). V dropped 5 bases and J dropped 3 bases, with 14 bases sitting between them. The CDR3 has 15 residues. The germline CDR1 and CDR2 sequences are SNHLY and FYNNEI. In nucleotides, the CDR3 is TGTGCCAGCAGTCATAGGGACCTAGCCAATCAGCCCCAGCATTTT. Protein product: CASSHRDLANQPQHF.

This clone was counted only a few times. This chain connects TRBV7-2 to TRBJ2-3, with D perhaps TRBD1 or TRBD2 (5 bases each). The CDR3 sequence is 13 residues long. V was clipped by 5 bases and J by 9 bases, with 15 bases between them. Germline CDR1 SGHTA, CDR2 FQGNSA. The DNA of the CDR3 is TGTGCCAGCAGCCCTGGGACCACTGACACGCAGTATTTT. Its protein product is CASSPGTTDTQYF.

In its sample, this clone was seen a few times. This sequence joins TRBV5-6 and TRBJ2-7; no clear D. Germline-derived CDR1 and CDR2 are SGHDT and YYEEEE. There are 12 residues in the CDR3. The ends were cut back, 3 bases at V and 4 bases at J, with 8 bases in the middle. CDR3 nucleotide sequence: TGTGCCAGCAGCTCTACGCAATACGAGCAGTACTTC. Its protein is CASSSTQYEQYF.

The chain is built from TRBV28 and TRBJ2-7; 10 bases fit TRBD2. The junction had 5 bases not matched to a gene; V was cut back by 3 bases and J by 0 bases. Per the germline V gene, CDR1 is MDHEN and CDR2 is SYDVKM. CDR3 length: 16 amino acids. The CDR3 DNA sequence: TGTGCCAGCAGTTTGGTTAGCGGGAGGCTCTCCTACGAGCAGTACTTC. Translating it yields CASSLVSGRLSYEQYF.

This clone was detected once. The chain uses TRBV7-9 and TRBJ1-2; TRBD1 aligns across 8 bases. The germline CDR1 and CDR2 sequences are SEHNR and FQNEAQ (reference sequence). V lost 5 bases and J lost 4; bases outside the gene matches: 6. The CDR3 extends over 14 amino acids. The CDR3: CASSALTGGYGYTF. The CDR3 DNA follows: TGTGCCAGCAGCGCACTAACAGGGGGCTATGGCTACACCTTC.

The chain combines TRBV5-1 with TRBJ1-1; D call uncertain. CDR1 is SGHRS, CDR2 YFSETQ, per germline. V lost 1 base and J 3 bases, leaving 13 bases between the germline ends. The CDR3 extends over 15 amino acids. In nucleotides, the CDR3 is TGCGCCAGCAGCTTGTCGGGAGGGAGTGACACTGAAGCTTTCTTT. It encodes CASSLSGGSDTEAFF.